Shown below are 12 T cell receptor beta chains from a single sample sequenced in a study of T cell responses to AZD1222 COVID-19 vaccine. Only in-frame clones appear in the TCRdb table, and some are missing; sequencing was by immunoSEQ multiplex PCR. The sample lists around 120,000 clones, around 88% occurring once. Sequencing used peripheral blood, obtained on day 0 of AZD1222 vaccination. The receptors originated from an adult in good health.

The genes are TRBV4-3 and TRBJ2-1; 14 bases are shared with TRBD2. Germline trimming cut 3 bases from V and 6 bases from J; bases unmatched to any gene: 7. CDR1 is LGHNA and CDR2 is YSLEER in the germline V gene. The CDR3 sequence is 17 residues long. CDR3 sequence (DNA): TGCGCCAGCAGCCAGGGACTAGCGGGAGCCGGGGTCAATGAGCAGTTCTTC. This sequence encodes CASSQGLAGAGVNEQFF.

This chain joins TRBV28 and TRBJ1-5, with unresolved D. Germline CDR1 and CDR2: MDHEN and SYDVKM. V lost 3 bases and J 5 bases, leaving 8 bases between the germline ends. CDR3 length equals 13 residues. The CDR3 region is CASSFPNDQPQHF. CDR3 DNA sequence: TGTGCCAGCAGTTTTCCAAACGATCAGCCCCAGCATTTT.

The chain couples TRBV4-1 to TRBJ1-2; the match to TRBD1 covers 7 bases. With 4 bases clipped from V and 4 bases from J, the junction kept 6 bases outside the gene matches. This CDR3 has 14 residues. Germline CDR1 and CDR2: MGHRA and YSYEKL. The DNA for the CDR3 is TGCGCCAGCAGCCCTCAGACAGGGACCTATGGCTACACCTTC. Translating gives CASSPQTGTYGYTF.

V is TRBV4-1 and J is TRBJ2-7, with 8 bases that match TRBD1. CDR1 is MGHRA and CDR2 is YSYEKL in the germline V gene. This CDR3 comprises 15 residues. The V gene end was trimmed by 1 base and the J gene end by 1 base; junction bases not matched to a gene: 3. The CDR3 loop reads CASSQAGTGSYEQYF. The CDR3 DNA follows: TGCGCCAGCAGCCAAGCCGGGACAGGTTCCTACGAGCAGTACTTC.

The chain combines TRBV27 with TRBJ1-2, with 7 bases matching TRBD1. The V gene's germline CDR1 is MNHEY and CDR2 SMNVEV (reference sequence). The CDR3 consists of 14 residues. J was trimmed by 3 bases and V by 6 bases; bases with no gene match: 7. In DNA form, the CDR3 reads TGTGCCAGCAGGAAGACAGGGACGGACTATGGCTACACCTTC. Its translation is CASRKTGTDYGYTF.

The chain links TRBV19 to TRBJ1-2; D is perhaps TRBD1 (5 bases). There are 11 residues in the CDR3. With 5 bases removed from V and 7 bases from J, the gap between germline ends came to 8 bases. CDR1 LNHDA and CDR2 SQIVND come from the germline V gene (reference sequence). In DNA, the CDR3 is TGTGCCAGTAGTGCCAGGGTTGGCTACACCTTC. It encodes CASSARVGYTF.

This clone was seen a single time. This chain uses TRBV6-2 or TRBV6-3 with TRBJ2-3; D gene ambiguous. CDR1 and CDR2 (germline): MNHEY, SVGEGT. Trimming left V 2 bases short and J 7 bases short, with 10 bases between. CDR3 size: 13 residues. The CDR3 sequence: CASSYRPSYTQYF. The CDR3 nucleotides read TGTGCCAGCAGTTACCGGCCAAGCTATACGCAGTATTTT.

The chain recombines TRBV27 with TRBJ1-5; 7 positions match TRBD1. This CDR3 comprises 15 residues. Germline assignment: CDR1 MNHEY and CDR2 SMNVEV (reference sequence). J was trimmed by 4 bases and V by 5 bases; bases with no gene match: 8. The CDR3 region is CASSREGAMNQPQHF. CDR3 bases: TGTGCCAGCAGTAGGGAGGGGGCGATGAATCAGCCCCAGCATTTT.

In its sample, this clone was seen once. This chain uses TRBV9 with TRBJ2-3, with D perhaps matching TRBD1 or TRBD2 (5 bases each). Germline CDR1 and CDR2: SGDLS and YYNGEE. Trimming stripped 7 bases from V and 1 base from J, with 19 bases between. This CDR3 contains 16 residues. CDR3 sequence (DNA): TGTGCCAGCCACCGAGGGGATCCAGGCGGCACAGATACGCAGTATTTT. Translation gives CASHRGDPGGTDTQYF.

This chain connects TRBV7-6 to TRBJ2-1; TRBD2 agrees at 10 bases. This CDR3 has 15 residues. The germline gives CDR1 SGHVS, CDR2 FNYEAQ. V shed 4 bases and J 7 bases; nucleotides not matched to a gene: 7. The CDR3 DNA sequence: TGTGCCAGCAGCTGGAGCGGGGGGGCGGGAAATGAGCAGTTCTTC. Translated: CASSWSGGAGNEQFF.

The chain is built from TRBV2 and TRBJ1-2; 7 positions agree with TRBD1. This CDR3 is built from 14 residues. From germline, CDR1 is SNHLY and CDR2 FYNNEI. V was pared by 5 bases and J by 6 bases, with 9 bases of the junction left unmatched. The CDR3 DNA follows: TGTGCCAGCAGTCGGGGACAGCAAACGCATGGCTACACCTTC. It yields the protein CASSRGQQTHGYTF.

This CDR3 is CASSIGGGYTF. The CDR3, as DNA: TGTGCCAGTAGTATAGGAGGAGGCTACACCTTC. The chain combines TRBV19 with TRBJ1-2; D ambiguous. Trimming stripped 1 base from V and 8 bases from J, with 5 bases between. This CDR3 has 11 amino acids. Germline V gene lookup returns CDR1 LNHDA and CDR2 SQIVND (reference sequence).